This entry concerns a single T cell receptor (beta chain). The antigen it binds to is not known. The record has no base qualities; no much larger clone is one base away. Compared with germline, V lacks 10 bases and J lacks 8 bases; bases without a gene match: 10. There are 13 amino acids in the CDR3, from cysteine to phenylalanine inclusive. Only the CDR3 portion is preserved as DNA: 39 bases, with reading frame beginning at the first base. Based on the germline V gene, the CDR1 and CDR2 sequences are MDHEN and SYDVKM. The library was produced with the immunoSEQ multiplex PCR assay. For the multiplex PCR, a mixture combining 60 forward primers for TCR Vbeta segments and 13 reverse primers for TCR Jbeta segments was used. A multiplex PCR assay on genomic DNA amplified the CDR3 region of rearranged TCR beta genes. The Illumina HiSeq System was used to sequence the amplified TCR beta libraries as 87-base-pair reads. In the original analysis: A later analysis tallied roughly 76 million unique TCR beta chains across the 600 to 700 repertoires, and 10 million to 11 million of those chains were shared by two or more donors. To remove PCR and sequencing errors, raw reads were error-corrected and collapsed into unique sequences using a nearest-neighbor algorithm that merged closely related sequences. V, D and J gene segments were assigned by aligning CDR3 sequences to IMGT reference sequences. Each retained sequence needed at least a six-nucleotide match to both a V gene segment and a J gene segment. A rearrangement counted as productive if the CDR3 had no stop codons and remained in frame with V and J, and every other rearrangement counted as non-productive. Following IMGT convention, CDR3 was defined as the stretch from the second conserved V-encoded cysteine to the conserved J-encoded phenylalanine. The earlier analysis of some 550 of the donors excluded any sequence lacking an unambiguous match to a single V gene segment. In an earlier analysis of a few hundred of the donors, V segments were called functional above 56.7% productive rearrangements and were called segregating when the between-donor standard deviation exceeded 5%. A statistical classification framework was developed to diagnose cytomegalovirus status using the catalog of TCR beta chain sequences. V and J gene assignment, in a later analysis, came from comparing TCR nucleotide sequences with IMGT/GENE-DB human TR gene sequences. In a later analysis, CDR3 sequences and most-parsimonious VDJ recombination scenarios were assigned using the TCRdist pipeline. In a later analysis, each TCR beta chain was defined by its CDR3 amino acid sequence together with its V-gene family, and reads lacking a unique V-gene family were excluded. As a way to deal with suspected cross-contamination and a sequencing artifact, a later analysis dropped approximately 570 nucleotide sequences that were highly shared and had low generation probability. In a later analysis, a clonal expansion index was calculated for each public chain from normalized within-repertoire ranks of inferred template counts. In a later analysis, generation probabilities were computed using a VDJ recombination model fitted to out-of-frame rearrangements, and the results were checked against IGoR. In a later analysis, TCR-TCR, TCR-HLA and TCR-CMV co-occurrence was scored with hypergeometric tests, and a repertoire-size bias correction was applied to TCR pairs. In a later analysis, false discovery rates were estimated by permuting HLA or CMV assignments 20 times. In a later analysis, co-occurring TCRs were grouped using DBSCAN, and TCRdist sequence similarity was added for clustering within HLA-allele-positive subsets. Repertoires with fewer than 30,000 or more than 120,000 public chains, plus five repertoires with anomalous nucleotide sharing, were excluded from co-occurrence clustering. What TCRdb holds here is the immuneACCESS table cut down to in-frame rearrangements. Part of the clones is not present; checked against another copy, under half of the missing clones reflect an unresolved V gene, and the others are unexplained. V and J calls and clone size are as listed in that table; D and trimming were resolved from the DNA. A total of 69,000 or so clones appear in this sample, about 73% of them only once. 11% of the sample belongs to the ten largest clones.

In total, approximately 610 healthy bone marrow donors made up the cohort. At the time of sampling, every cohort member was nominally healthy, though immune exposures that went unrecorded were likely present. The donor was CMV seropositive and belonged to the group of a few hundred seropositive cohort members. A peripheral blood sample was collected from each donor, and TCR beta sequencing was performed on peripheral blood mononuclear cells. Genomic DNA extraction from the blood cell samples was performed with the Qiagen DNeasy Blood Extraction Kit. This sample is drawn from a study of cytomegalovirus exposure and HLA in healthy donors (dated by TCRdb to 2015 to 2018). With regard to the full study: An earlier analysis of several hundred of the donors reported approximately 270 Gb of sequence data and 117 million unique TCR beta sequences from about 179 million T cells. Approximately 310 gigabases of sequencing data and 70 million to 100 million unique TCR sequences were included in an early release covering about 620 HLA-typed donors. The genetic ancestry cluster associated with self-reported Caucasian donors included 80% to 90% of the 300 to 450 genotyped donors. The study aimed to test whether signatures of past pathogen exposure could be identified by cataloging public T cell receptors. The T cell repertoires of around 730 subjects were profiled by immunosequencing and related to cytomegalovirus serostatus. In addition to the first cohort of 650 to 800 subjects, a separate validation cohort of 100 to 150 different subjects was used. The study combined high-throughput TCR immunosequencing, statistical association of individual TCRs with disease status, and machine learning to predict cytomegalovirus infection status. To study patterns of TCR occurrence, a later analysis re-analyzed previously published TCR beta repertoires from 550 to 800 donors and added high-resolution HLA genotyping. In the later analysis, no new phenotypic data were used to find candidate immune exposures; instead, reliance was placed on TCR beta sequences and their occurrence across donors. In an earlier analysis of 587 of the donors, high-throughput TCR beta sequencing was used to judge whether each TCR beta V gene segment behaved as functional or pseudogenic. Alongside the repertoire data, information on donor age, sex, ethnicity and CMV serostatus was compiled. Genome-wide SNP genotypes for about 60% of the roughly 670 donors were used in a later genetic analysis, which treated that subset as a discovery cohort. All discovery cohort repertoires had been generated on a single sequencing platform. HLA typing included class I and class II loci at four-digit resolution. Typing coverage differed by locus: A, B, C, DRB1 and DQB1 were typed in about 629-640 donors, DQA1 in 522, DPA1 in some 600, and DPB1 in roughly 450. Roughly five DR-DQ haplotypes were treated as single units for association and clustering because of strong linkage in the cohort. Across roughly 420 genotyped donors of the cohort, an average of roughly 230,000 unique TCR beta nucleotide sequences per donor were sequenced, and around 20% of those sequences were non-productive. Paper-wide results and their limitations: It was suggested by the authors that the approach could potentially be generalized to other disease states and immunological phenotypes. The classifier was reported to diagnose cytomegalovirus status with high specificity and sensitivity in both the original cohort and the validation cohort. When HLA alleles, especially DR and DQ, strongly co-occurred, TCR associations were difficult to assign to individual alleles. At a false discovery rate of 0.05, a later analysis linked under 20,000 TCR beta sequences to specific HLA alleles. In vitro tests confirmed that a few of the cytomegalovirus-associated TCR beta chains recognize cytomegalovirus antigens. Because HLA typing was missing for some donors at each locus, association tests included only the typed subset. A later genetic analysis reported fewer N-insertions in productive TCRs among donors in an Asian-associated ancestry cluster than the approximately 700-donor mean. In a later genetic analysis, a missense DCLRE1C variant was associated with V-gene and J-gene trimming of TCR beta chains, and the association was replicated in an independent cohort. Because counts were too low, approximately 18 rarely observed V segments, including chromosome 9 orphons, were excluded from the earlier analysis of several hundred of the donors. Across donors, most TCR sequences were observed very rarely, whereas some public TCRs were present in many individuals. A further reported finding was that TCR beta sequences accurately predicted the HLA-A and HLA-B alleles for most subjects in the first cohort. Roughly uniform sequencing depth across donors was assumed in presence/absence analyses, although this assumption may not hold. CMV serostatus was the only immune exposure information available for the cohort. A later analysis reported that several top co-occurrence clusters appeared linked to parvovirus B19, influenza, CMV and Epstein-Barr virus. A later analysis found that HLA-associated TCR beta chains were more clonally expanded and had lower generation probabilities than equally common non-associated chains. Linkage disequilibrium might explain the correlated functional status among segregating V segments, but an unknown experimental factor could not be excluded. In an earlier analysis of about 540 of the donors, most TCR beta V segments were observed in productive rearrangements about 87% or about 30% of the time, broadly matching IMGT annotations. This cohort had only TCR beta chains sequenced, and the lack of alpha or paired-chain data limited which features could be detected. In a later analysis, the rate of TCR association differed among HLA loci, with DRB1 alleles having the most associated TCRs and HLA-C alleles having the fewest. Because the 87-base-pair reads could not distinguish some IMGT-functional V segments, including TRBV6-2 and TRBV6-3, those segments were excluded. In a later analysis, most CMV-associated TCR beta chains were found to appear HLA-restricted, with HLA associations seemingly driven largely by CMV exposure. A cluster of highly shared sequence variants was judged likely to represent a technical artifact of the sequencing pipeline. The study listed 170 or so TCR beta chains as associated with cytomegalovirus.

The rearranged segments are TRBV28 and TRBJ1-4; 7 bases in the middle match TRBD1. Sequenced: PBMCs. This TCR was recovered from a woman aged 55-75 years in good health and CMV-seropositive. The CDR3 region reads CATLGDRGEKLFF. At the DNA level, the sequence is TGTGCCACCTTAGGGGACAGAGGGGAAAAACTGTTTTTT.